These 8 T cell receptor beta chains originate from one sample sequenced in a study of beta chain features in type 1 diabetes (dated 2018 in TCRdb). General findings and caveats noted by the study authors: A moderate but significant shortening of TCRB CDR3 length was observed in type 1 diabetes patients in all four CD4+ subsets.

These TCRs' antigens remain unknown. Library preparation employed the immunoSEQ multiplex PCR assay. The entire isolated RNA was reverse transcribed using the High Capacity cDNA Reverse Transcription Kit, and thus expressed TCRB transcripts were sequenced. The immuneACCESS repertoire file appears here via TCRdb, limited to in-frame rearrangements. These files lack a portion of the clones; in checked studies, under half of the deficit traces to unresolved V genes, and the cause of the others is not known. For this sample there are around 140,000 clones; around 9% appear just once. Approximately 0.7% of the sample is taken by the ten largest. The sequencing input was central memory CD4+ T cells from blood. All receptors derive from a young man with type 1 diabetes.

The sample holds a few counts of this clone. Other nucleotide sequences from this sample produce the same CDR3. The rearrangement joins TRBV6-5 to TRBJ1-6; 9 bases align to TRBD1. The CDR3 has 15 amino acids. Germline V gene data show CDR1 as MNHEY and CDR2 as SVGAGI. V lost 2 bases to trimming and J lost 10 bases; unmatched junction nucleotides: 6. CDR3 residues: CASSYARTGDSPLHF. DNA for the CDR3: TGTGCCAGCAGTTACGCCCGGACAGGGGACTCACCCCTCCACTTT.

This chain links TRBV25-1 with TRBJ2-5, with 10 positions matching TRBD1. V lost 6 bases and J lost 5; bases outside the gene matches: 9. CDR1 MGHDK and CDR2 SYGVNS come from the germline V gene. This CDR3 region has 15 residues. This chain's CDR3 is CASSSTGGEGETQYF. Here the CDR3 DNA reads TGTGCCAGCAGCTCGACAGGGGGCGAGGGCGAGACCCAGTACTTC.

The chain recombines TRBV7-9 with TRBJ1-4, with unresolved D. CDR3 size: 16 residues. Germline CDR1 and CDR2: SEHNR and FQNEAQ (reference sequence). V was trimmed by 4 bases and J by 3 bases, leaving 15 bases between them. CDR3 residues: CASSSHAGYANEKLFF. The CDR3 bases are TGTGCCAGCAGCTCCCACGCGGGGTATGCTAATGAAAAACTGTTTTTT.

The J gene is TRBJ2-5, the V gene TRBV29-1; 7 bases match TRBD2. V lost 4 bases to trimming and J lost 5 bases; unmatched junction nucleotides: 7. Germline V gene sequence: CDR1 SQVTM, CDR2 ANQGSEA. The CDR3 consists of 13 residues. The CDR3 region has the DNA TGCAGCGTTGGGGAGGGTAGTGGCGAGACCCAGTACTTC. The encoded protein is CSVGEGSGETQYF.

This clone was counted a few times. The CDR3 nucleotides are TGCGCCAGCAGCGTGGGACAGGGGGCCGGCAATGAGCAGTTCTTC. Amino acids: CASSVGQGAGNEQFF. The chain uses TRBV5-1 and TRBJ2-1; 12 positions agree with TRBD1. Germline lookup yields CDR1 SGHRS and CDR2 YFSETQ. Unmatched junction bases numbered 5, after V lost 4 bases and J lost 6 bases. The CDR3 loop spans 15 amino acids.

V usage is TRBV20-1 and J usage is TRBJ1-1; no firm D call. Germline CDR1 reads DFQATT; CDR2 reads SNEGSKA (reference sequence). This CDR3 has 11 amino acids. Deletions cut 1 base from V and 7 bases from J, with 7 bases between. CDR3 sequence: CSARGSREAFF. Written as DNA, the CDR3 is TGCAGTGCTAGAGGGAGCCGTGAAGCTTTCTTT.

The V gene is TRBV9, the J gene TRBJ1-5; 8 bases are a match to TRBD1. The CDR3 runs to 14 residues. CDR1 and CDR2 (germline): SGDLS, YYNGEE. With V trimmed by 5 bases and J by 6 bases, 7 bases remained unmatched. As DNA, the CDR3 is TGTGCCAGCAGTACGGCAGGGGGCTTTCAGCCCCAGCATTTT. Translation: CASSTAGGFQPQHF.

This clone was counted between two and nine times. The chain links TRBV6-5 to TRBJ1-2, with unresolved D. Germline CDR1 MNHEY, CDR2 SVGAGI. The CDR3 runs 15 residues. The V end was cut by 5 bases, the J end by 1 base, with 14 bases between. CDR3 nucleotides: TGTGCCAGCAGTCCCCGGCAGACGGGTAACTATGGCTACACCTTC. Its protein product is CASSPRQTGNYGYTF.